These 16 T cell receptor beta chains originate from one sample sequenced in a study of healthy donors' naive CD4 and CD8 T cells. Starting from approximately 500 ng of total RNA, TCR libraries were made with linear amplification. TCRdb independently ran MiXCR on the reads; one entry per CDR3 protein. The sample contains about 180,000 distinct CDR3 sequences, 65% to 75% of which appear only once. Sequences were obtained from naive CD4+ and CD8+ T cells sorted from blood, pooled from several donors. The receptor set was obtained from a pool of human donors in good health; the sample pools cells from several healthy donors.

This clonotype was found a few times. This chain joins TRBV29-1 and TRBJ1-5, with 10 bases that match TRBD1. The CDR3 is 14 amino acids. Per the germline V gene, CDR1 is SQVTM and CDR2 is ANQGSEA. V lost 8 bases and J lost 5; bases outside the gene matches: 9. The CDR3 loop is CSPRGQGLDQPQHF. CDR3 nucleotides: TGCAGCCCAAGGGGACAGGGGCTCGATCAGCCCCAGCATTTT.

The rearrangement joins TRBV2 to TRBJ1-6; the match to TRBD1 covers 8 bases. Germline V gene lookup returns CDR1 SNHLY and CDR2 FYNNEI. After removal of 5 bases from V and 7 bases from J, the junction contained 7 bases not matched to a gene. This CDR3 is built from 15 residues. The CDR3 DNA follows: TGTGCCAGCAGTACGCAGGGGGCAGAGAATTCACCCCTCCACTTT. Protein product: CASSTQGAENSPLHF. The full variable domain, completed using reference TRBV2 and TRBJ1-6, is EPEVTQTPSHQVTQMGQEVILRCVPISNHLYFYWYRQILGQKVEFLVSFYNNEISEKSEIFDDQFSVERPDGSNFTLKIRSTKLEDSAMYFCASSTQGAENSPLHFGNGTRLTVT.

The rearrangement uses TRBV6-1 and TRBJ2-3; 7 nucleotides line up with TRBD1. V lost 6 bases to trimming and J lost 2 bases; unmatched junction nucleotides: 8. Germline CDR1 MNHNS, CDR2 SASEGT. The CDR3 runs 15 residues. This CDR3 is CASSKDRSVTDTQYF. CDR3 bases: TGTGCCAGCAGCAAGGACAGGTCTGTCACAGATACGCAGTATTTT.

The V and J genes are TRBV29-1 and TRBJ2-3, with D perhaps given as TRBD1 or TRBD2 (5 bases each). V lost 3 bases to trimming and J lost 2 bases, with 9 bases between them. Germline V CDR1 and CDR2: SQVTM, ANQGSEA. The length of the CDR3 is 13 residues. The CDR3 sequence: CSVESGTTDTQYF. The CDR3 DNA reads TGCAGCGTTGAGTCTGGGACCACAGATACGCAGTATTTT.

CDR3 protein: CSSRQDYNEQFF. The CDR3, as DNA: TGCAGCTCCAGACAGGACTACAATGAGCAGTTCTTC. The chain is built from TRBV29-1 and TRBJ2-1; the D gene is possibly TRBD1 (6 bases). Germline CDR1 SQVTM, CDR2 ANQGSEA. The CDR3 sequence is 12 residues long. Trimming removed 8 bases from V and 3 bases from J, with 11 bases in between.

V and J are TRBV11-2 and TRBJ2-3; possible D gene TRBD2, 6 bases. Germline CDR1 and CDR2: SGHAT and FQNNGV. The V gene lost 2 bases and the J gene lost 2 bases, with 11 bases spanning the gap. The CDR3 is 15 residues long. The CDR3: CASSLFAGSTDTQYF. The DNA for the CDR3 is TGTGCCAGCAGCTTATTTGCGGGGTCCACAGATACGCAGTATTTT.

The chain links TRBV29-1 to TRBJ1-3; TRBD1 matches at 9 bases. The CDR3 consists of 15 residues. Trimming cost V 6 bases and J 4 bases; bases outside gene matches: 10. In germline, CDR1 is SQVTM, CDR2 ANQGSEA. Written as DNA, the CDR3 is TGCAGCGTCGCGCTACAGGGGGCGCGGGGAAACACCATATATTTT. This encodes CSVALQGARGNTIYF.

The count of this clonotype is one. The chain joins TRBV5-6 to TRBJ2-7; 10 nucleotides line up with TRBD1. Germline V gene data show CDR1 as SGHDT and CDR2 as YYEEEE. The V and J ends lost 3 bases and 2 bases, in that order; junction bases with no gene match: 8. The CDR3 consists of 16 residues. The CDR3 loop is CASSWDRGPRPYEQYV. DNA of the CDR3: TGTGCCAGCAGCTGGGACAGGGGCCCGCGCCCCTACGAGCAGTACGTC.

The chain has TRBV27 and TRBJ2-1; D gene ambiguous. Looked up from germline, CDR1 is MNHEY and CDR2 is SMNVEV (reference sequence). There are 15 residues in the CDR3. The V end was cut by 0 bases, the J end by 5 bases, with 11 bases between. The CDR3, as DNA: TGTGCCAGCAGTTTATCGGGTCCTAATCACAATGAGCAGTTCTTC. This sequence encodes CASSLSGPNHNEQFF.

The rearrangement joins TRBV29-1 to TRBJ1-6; possibly TRBD1 for D (5 bases). Germline assignment: CDR1 SQVTM and CDR2 ANQGSEA. Trimming removed 6 bases from V and 9 bases from J, with 9 bases in between. This CDR3 is 11 amino acids long. The CDR3 DNA reads as TGCAGCGTCGACGGGGGTTCACCCCTCCACTTT. Translated: CSVDGGSPLHF.

J is TRBJ2-7 and V is TRBV20-1; a possible D gene is TRBD1 (5 bases). Germline CDR1 DFQATT, CDR2 SNEGSKA (reference sequence). The CDR3 has 11 amino acids. The ends were cut back, 7 bases at V and 2 bases at J, with 9 bases in the middle. This CDR3 reads CSVRTPYEQYF. CDR3 bases: TGCAGTGTAAGGACACCCTACGAGCAGTACTTC.

The CDR3 sequence: CSVESRGGPYEQYF. CDR3 sequence (DNA): TGCAGCGTTGAGTCTCGAGGGGGACCCTACGAGCAGTACTTC. The J gene is TRBJ2-7, the V gene TRBV29-1, with D tentatively TRBD1 (6 bases). Germline values: CDR1 SQVTM, CDR2 ANQGSEA. The CDR3 runs to 14 residues. Trimming removed 3 bases from V and 2 bases from J, with 14 bases in between.

This sequence joins TRBV29-1 and TRBJ2-7; unclear D gene. CDR1 and CDR2 (germline): SQVTM, ANQGSEA. Trimming left V 0 bases short and J 0 bases short, with 12 bases between. This CDR3 region has 15 residues. The CDR3 is CSVEDSGGSSYEQYF. As DNA, the CDR3 is TGCAGCGTTGAAGATTCGGGCGGAAGCTCCTACGAGCAGTACTTC.

This chain links TRBV30 with TRBJ2-2; D is possibly TRBD1 (5 bases). Germline CDR1 is GTSNPN and CDR2 is SVGIG (reference sequence). Trimming cost V 1 base and J 11 bases, with 14 bases left between them. The CDR3 length is 13 residues. The CDR3 DNA follows: TGTGCCTGGAGTGGACAGAGGAGATTTGAGCTGTTTTTT. This encodes CAWSGQRRFELFF.

This rearrangement joins TRBV29-1 to TRBJ2-1; 8 positions match TRBD2. V shed 7 bases, J shed 1 base, and the junction held 6 bases outside the gene matches. The CDR3 contains 14 residues. The germline V gene has CDR1 SQVTM and CDR2 ANQGSEA. The CDR3 sequence is CSALAGTSYNEQFF. The CDR3 DNA sequence: TGCAGCGCCTTAGCGGGGACATCCTACAATGAGCAGTTCTTC.

The gene calls are TRBV12-3 or TRBV12-4 and TRBJ1-1, with 8 bases fitting TRBD1. The CDR3 covers 15 residues. The junction had 14 bases not matched to a gene; V was cut back by 9 bases and J by 5 bases. The CDR3 bases are TGTGCCAGAATATTAGGACAGGGCGTTACGACTGAAGCTTTCTTT. Its protein product is CARILGQGVTTEAFF.